These T cell receptor beta chains were read from a single sample in a study of cytotoxic CD8 clonotypes in ibrutinib-treated CLL. The data were produced by immunoSEQ multiplex PCR, yet TCRdb's version contains in-frame clones alone and is incomplete. The table lists over 100,000 clones, approximately 85% of them singletons. Sequencing was performed on PBMCs, taken after 24 months of ibrutinib treatment. Receptors were obtained from a human donor with chronic lymphocytic leukemia. The CDR3 runs from the conserved cysteine through the conserved F or W. A D gene is named only where the DNA matches it firmly. Part of the rows lack a size; the others show once, few, many or a class for expanded clones.

TRBJ2-2	.	.	TRBV10-3	CAISEGVMVSDTGELFF	TGTGCCATCAGTGAAGGGGTTATGGTCTCGGACACCGGGGAGCTGTTTTTT
TRBJ2-7	TRBD2	.	TRBV7-3	CASILLGNKRGPGEQYF	TGTGCCAGCATCCTACTTGGGAATAAGCGGGGGCCTGGGGAGCAGTACTTC
TRBJ1-5	.	.	TRBV2	CASQVRYSNQPQHF	TGTGCCAGCCAGGTGAGATATAGCAATCAGCCCCAGCATTTT
TRBJ1-5	.	.	TRBV28	CASSLGPADIPEEPQHF	TGTGCCAGCAGTTTAGGTCCAGCCGACATTCCCGAGGAGCCCCAGCATTTT
TRBJ2-2	TRBD2	.	TRBV28	CASIEGGLATGELFF	TGTGCCAGCATCGAAGGGGGACTAGCAACCGGGGAGCTGTTTTTT
TRBJ1-6	.	.	TRBV5-1	CASSLIVDSPLHF	TGCGCCAGCAGCTTGATTGTAGATTCACCCCTCCACTTT
TRBJ2-7	TRBD1	.	TRBV13	CASSRRTGIISYEQYF	TGTGCCAGCAGCCGAAGGACAGGGATAATCTCCTACGAGCAGTACTTC
TRBJ2-1	.	.	TRBV5-6	CASRGNEQFF	TGTGCCAGCAGGGGGAATGAGCAGTTCTTC
TRBJ2-5	.	few	TRBV4-3	CASSQGTAETQYF	TGCGCCAGCAGCCAAGGGACAGCGGAGACCCAGTACTTC
TRBJ2-1	TRBD2	.	TRBV15	CATAKTSGSFNEQFF	TGTGCCACCGCCAAGACTAGCGGGAGTTTCAATGAGCAGTTCTTC
TRBJ1-5	TRBD1	.	TRBV15	CATSKDRNQPQHF	TGTGCCACCAGCAAGGACAGGAATCAGCCCCAGCATTTT
TRBJ2-5	TRBD1	.	TRBV6-5	CASIPTGNRGETQYF	TGTGCCAGCATCCCGACAGGGAATCGTGGAGAGACCCAGTACTTC
TRBJ2-7	.	.	TRBV4-3	CASSQDLTGPSYEQYF	TGCGCCAGCAGCCAAGATTTAACGGGGCCTTCCTACGAGCAGTACTTC
TRBJ2-5	.	.	TRBV5-1	CASSLGRKETQYF	TGCGCCAGCAGCTTGGGACGGAAAGAGACCCAGTACTTC
TRBJ2-7	TRBD1	.	TRBV29-1	CSGQGAFYEQYF	TGCAGCGGACAGGGGGCTTTCTACGAGCAGTACTTC
TRBJ2-7	TRBD1	.	TRBV4-2	CASSQGTGVQYEQYF	TGTGCCAGCAGCCAAGGGACAGGGGTGCAATACGAGCAGTACTTC
TRBJ2-1	TRBD1	.	TRBV4-1	CASSQYQGADYNEQFF	TGCGCCAGCAGCCAATATCAGGGGGCAGACTACAATGAGCAGTTCTTC
TRBJ1-6	.	.	TRBV19	CASRSEGLNNSPLHF	TGTGCCAGTAGGTCGGAGGGCTTGAATAATTCACCCCTCCACTTT
TRBJ1-1	TRBD1	.	TRBV12-5	CASGLVLGQGVDEAFF	TGTGCTAGTGGTTTGGTGCTGGGGCAGGGGGTAGATGAAGCTTTCTTT
TRBJ1-2	.	.	TRBV19	CASSIGQLYGYTF	TGTGCCAGTAGTATTGGGCAGCTCTATGGCTACACCTTC
TRBJ2-1	.	.	TRBV11-2	CASSLGGEQFF	TGTGCCAGCAGCTTAGGAGGTGAGCAGTTCTTC
TRBJ1-5	.	.	TRBV7-9	CASSLAVRQPQHF	TGTGCCAGCAGCTTAGCTGTCCGGCAGCCCCAGCATTTT
TRBJ2-5	.	.	TRBV28	CASSKYRQETQYF	TGTGCCAGCAGTAAATACCGTCAAGAGACCCAGTACTTC
TRBJ1-3	.	once	TRBV2	CASSPLFTGNTIYF	TGTGCCAGCAGTCCCCTCTTTACTGGAAACACCATATATTTT
TRBJ2-7	.	few	TRBV6-5	CASSYSPGPYEQYF	TGTGCCAGCAGTTACTCGCCAGGGCCCTACGAGCAGTACTTC
TRBJ2-3	TRBD1	.	TRBV4-1	CASSQVARGQRTDTQYF	TGCGCCAGCAGCCAAGTCGCAAGGGGACAGCGGACAGATACGCAGTATTTT
TRBJ2-3	.	.	TRBV5-1	CASSTLAGTDTQYF	TGCGCCAGCAGCACGCTAGCAGGTACAGATACGCAGTATTTT
TRBJ2-7	.	.	TRBV28	CASSGAGSSYEQYF	TGTGCCAGCAGTGGCGCGGGGAGCTCCTACGAGCAGTACTTC
TRBJ1-3	.	.	TRBV11-2	CASSLGLGGGVLTNTIYF	TGTGCCAGCAGCTTAGGCTTAGGCGGGGGCGTGCTGACGAACACCATATATTTT